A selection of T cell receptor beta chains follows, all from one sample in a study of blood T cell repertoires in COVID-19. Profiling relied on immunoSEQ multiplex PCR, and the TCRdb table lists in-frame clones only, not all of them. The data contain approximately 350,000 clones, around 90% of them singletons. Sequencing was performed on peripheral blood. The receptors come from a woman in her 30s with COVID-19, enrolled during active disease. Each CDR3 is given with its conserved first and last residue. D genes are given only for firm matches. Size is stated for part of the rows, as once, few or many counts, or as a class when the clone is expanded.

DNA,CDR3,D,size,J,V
TGTGCCAGCAGCCTCGGGGGGACCGGGGAGCTGTTTTTT,CASSLGGTGELFF,TRBD2,NA,TRBJ2-2,TRBV11-1
TGTGCCATCAGTGAGTTCGGCGGGATTTCCGTGAATGAGCAGTTCTTC,CAISEFGGISVNEQFF,NA,NA,TRBJ2-1,TRBV10-3
TGTGCCAGCAGCCTCCAACAGGGGGCTCAGGGCTACACCTTC,CASSLQQGAQGYTF,TRBD1,NA,TRBJ1-2,TRBV9
TGTGCCAGCAGGTTGTCAGTCTCCTACGAGCAGTACTTC,CASRLSVSYEQYF,NA,NA,TRBJ2-7,TRBV6-5
TGTGCCAGCAGCATTCGACTAGCGGGGGGCCATGAGCAGTTCTTC,CASSIRLAGGHEQFF,TRBD2,NA,TRBJ2-1,TRBV13
TGTGCCAGCAGCTTAGAAGGACAGGGGTACGAGCAGTACTTC,CASSLEGQGYEQYF,TRBD1,few,TRBJ2-7,TRBV7-9
TGTGCCAGCAGTTCGTCCGCTGGAAACACCATATATTTT,CASSSSAGNTIYF,NA,NA,TRBJ1-3,TRBV12-3/TRBV12-4
TGCGCCAGCAGCCCGGGACAGATAAACTATGGCTACACCTTC,CASSPGQINYGYTF,TRBD1,NA,TRBJ1-2,TRBV5-1
TGTGCCTGGAGTAGTACAGGGCGAAACACCATATATTTT,CAWSSTGRNTIYF,NA,NA,TRBJ1-3,TRBV30
TGTGCCACCAGTGATTTGCGCAGGGGGGATACGCAGTATTTT,CATSDLRRGDTQYF,TRBD1,NA,TRBJ2-3,TRBV24-1
TGTGCCAGCAGCTTCGGGAACACTGAAGCTTTCTTT,CASSFGNTEAFF,NA,few,TRBJ1-1,TRBV7-2
TGTGCCAGCAGCTTCGGGCAGGGAAGCTACAATGAGCAGTTCTTC,CASSFGQGSYNEQFF,NA,NA,TRBJ2-1,TRBV5-4
TGTGCCATCAGCCTCGGGGTTAGCGGGGAGCCGCCGTATTTT,CAISLGVSGEPPYF,TRBD2,NA,TRBJ2-3,TRBV10-3
TGTGCCAGCAGCTTAGGCGGTCTACTCACAGATACGCAGTATTTT,CASSLGGLLTDTQYF,NA,NA,TRBJ2-3,TRBV7-2
TGTGCCAGCAGCCTAAGTGACTCTCCCCATAGTACGAACACTGAAGCTTTCTTT,CASSLSDSPHSTNTEAFF,NA,NA,TRBJ1-1,TRBV5-5
TGTGCCAGCAGCGTCGGGGGTCTAGCGGTGAAGTCCGTATTCGGGCAGTATTTT,CASSVGGLAVKSVFGQYF,TRBD2,NA,TRBJ2-3,TRBV7-2
TGTGCCAGCACCAGAAATGAACTAGCGGGTGCGTTCTTC,CASTRNELAGAFF,TRBD2,NA,TRBJ2-1,TRBV28
TGCGCCAGCAGCCCAGGACAGGGTGGAAGCTACGAGCAGTACTTC,CASSPGQGGSYEQYF,TRBD1,NA,TRBJ2-7,TRBV4-1
TGTGCCAGCAGCTTCGGGGGGGGCGTAGCCCTATACGAGCAGTACTTC,CASSFGGGVALYEQYF,TRBD2,NA,TRBJ2-7,TRBV7-9
TGCGCCAGCAGCCCGGAGACAGGGGGCGACTATGGCTACACCTTC,CASSPETGGDYGYTF,TRBD1,NA,TRBJ1-2,TRBV4-1
TGTGCCACCGGGACAGGGATGAACACTGAAGCTTTCTTT,CATGTGMNTEAFF,TRBD1,NA,TRBJ1-1,TRBV15
TGTGCCAGCTCACCTGCTTCCGGGGAATTGGATGACAATGAGCAGTTCTTC,CASSPASGELDDNEQFF,NA,NA,TRBJ2-1,TRBV18
TGTGCCATCGCTAGGGAGACCGGCTATGGCTACACCTTC,CAIARETGYGYTF,NA,NA,TRBJ1-2,TRBV19
TGTGCCAGCAGCCACGATCAGCGGGGGGGCTTTTACGAGCAGTACTTC,CASSHDQRGGFYEQYF,TRBD2,NA,TRBJ2-7,TRBV5-4
TGTGCCAGCAGTTACGGGTCAGGGGGGCGAATAGAAAAACTGTTTTTT,CASSYGSGGRIEKLFF,TRBD1,NA,TRBJ1-4,TRBV6-2/TRBV6-3
TGTGCCACCAGCAGAGGGAAAGACACAATCATTAACTATGGCTACACCTTC,CATSRGKDTIINYGYTF,NA,NA,TRBJ1-2,TRBV15
TGTGCCAGCAGTTCCCCTAGCGGGGGGGTCAACGAGCAGTACTTC,CASSSPSGGVNEQYF,TRBD2,NA,TRBJ2-7,TRBV6-5
TGCGCCAGCAGCCAAGGCCGACAGTGGGATTCACCCCTCCACTTT,CASSQGRQWDSPLHF,NA,NA,TRBJ1-6,TRBV4-1
TGTGCCATCGCCATCAGGGCTAGCGGGGGGAGAACAGATACGCAGTATTTT,CAIAIRASGGRTDTQYF,TRBD2,NA,TRBJ2-3,TRBV10-3
TGTGCCAGCAGCTCGGGACATGTGAATGAGCAGTTCTTC,CASSSGHVNEQFF,NA,NA,TRBJ2-1,TRBV7-9
TGTGCCAGCAGTTCTAGCGGGAGGGCCGGGGATACGCAGTATTTT,CASSSSGRAGDTQYF,TRBD2,NA,TRBJ2-3,TRBV6-5
TGTGCCAGCAGCCGGGTCGGGGGGATAGGCACAGATACGCAGTATTTT,CASSRVGGIGTDTQYF,TRBD2,NA,TRBJ2-3,TRBV14
TGTGCCAGCAGTCAACCAGACAGGGGGCGGTGGGCTTTCTTT,CASSQPDRGRWAFF,TRBD1,NA,TRBJ1-1,TRBV6-2/TRBV6-3
TGTGCCAGCAGCGCCGGACAGTATAGCAATCAGCCCCAGCATTTT,CASSAGQYSNQPQHF,NA,NA,TRBJ1-5,TRBV7-8
TGTGCCACCCTGGGGGGACAGAATAATTCACCCCTCCACTTT,CATLGGQNNSPLHF,TRBD1,NA,TRBJ1-6,TRBV19
TGTGCCAGCAGTTTATTAACAGGGGGAACTGAAGCTTTCTTT,CASSLLTGGTEAFF,TRBD1,once,TRBJ1-1,TRBV27
TGTGCCAGCAGCACGGGACACGTGAACACCGGGGAGCTGTTTTTT,CASSTGHVNTGELFF,NA,few,TRBJ2-2,TRBV9
TGTGCCAGTAGTATCACCAGTGAGGATTTTAATTCACCCCTCCACTTT,CASSITSEDFNSPLHF,NA,NA,TRBJ1-6,TRBV19
TGTGCCAGCAGCTTCCTGACAGGTAGCTCCTACAATGAGCAGTTCTTC,CASSFLTGSSYNEQFF,NA,NA,TRBJ2-1,TRBV5-6
TGCGCCAGCAGCTTGCGACAGACGAACACTGAAGCTTTCTTT,CASSLRQTNTEAFF,NA,NA,TRBJ1-1,TRBV5-1